This TCR beta chain is drawn from a study of T cells in Graves' hyperthyroidism and ophthalmopathy. This clonotype appeared a few times. Its target is not known. Trimming shortened V by 4 bases and J by 1 base, and 14 bases separated the two germline ends. This CDR3 has 15 amino acids. CDR1 and CDR2 from the germline V gene are SGHRS and YFSETQ. Pregnant or lactating patients were excluded, as were those with uncontrolled infection or other autoimmune disease. Thyroid ultrasound and orbital computed tomography, with clinical symptoms and serum thyroxine and TRAb, informed diagnoses. Points from the study as a whole: In the blood, most expanded thyroid clonotypes above 0.001 appeared as well.

Amplification of TCR beta CDR3 regions used RNA as the template. The TCR CDR3 first-round RT-PCR relied on the HTBI primer set. TCRdb processed the multiplex PCR reads anew with MiXCR; each CDR3 protein has one entry. The table records under 250,000 distinct CDR3 sequences, around a sixth of them present only once. Sequenced input: blood. The chain couples TRBV5-1 to TRBJ2-5; no definite D call. This TCR derives from a woman aged 45 to 65 with Graves' hyperthyroidism. CDR3 residues: CASSRSPLFQETQYF. The CDR3 DNA sequence: TGCGCCAGCAGCCGCAGCCCGCTCTTCCAAGAGACCCAGTACTTC.